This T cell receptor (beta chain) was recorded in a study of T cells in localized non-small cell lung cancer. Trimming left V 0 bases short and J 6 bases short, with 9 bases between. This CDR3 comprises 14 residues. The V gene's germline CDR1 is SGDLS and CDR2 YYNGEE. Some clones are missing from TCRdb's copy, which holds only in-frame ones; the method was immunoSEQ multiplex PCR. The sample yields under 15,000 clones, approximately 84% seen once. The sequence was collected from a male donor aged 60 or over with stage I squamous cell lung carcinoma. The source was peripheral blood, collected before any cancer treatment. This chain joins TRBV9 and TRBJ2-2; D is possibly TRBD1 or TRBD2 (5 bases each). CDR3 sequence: CASSVVRGAGELFF. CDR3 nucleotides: TGTGCCAGCAGCGTAGTGAGGGGTGCCGGGGAGCTGTTTTTT.